This T cell receptor (beta chain) derives from a study of shared clonotypes between healthy human individuals. Germline CDR1 MNHNY, CDR2 SVGAGI (reference sequence). Trimming pared 8 bases from V and 6 bases from J, leaving 13 bases between. The CDR3 runs to 12 residues. This clone occurred once. Method: immunoSEQ multiplex PCR; TCRdb's copy keeps in-frame clones and lacks some. The table has 190,000 or so clones, over 85% seen once. The clonotype comes from a woman aged 30 to 39 in good health. The specimen was naive CD4+ T cells sorted from blood. Subset specified: CD45RA+ positively selected. The rearrangement uses TRBV6-6 and TRBJ1-1; D is unclear. DNA of the CDR3: TGTGCCAGCGGTCGTATGACTTCTGAAGCTTTCTTT. This sequence encodes CASGRMTSEAFF.